The 22 T cell receptor beta chains presented below share a single source sample, sequenced in a study of blood T cell repertoires in COVID-19. The method was immunoSEQ multiplex PCR; TCRdb's version includes in-frame clones alone and lacks a portion of them. The repertoire has approximately 220,000 clones, approximately 90% of them found once; the top ten carry 2.6%. The sample taken for sequencing was PBMCs or T cells enriched from blood (not recorded which). These receptors were obtained from a woman aged 25 to 39 who had recovered from COVID-19.

The rearrangement links TRBV21-1 to TRBJ1-2; the D call in the table, TRBD1, was not verified against the DNA. TRBV21-1 constitutes a pseudogene. CDR3 size: 13 residues. Written as DNA, the CDR3 is TGTGCCAGCAGGGACAGGTTAAGGAATGGCTACACCTTC. This codes for CASRDRLRNGYTF.

V is TRBV15 and J is TRBJ2-7; the D gene is possibly TRBD2 (6 bases). The germline CDR1 and CDR2 sequences are LNHNV and YYDKDF (reference sequence). The CDR3 has 14 amino acids. The V end was cut by 3 bases, the J end by 4 bases, with 13 bases between. Written as DNA, the CDR3 is TGTGCCACCAGCAGCGGGGGAACCGGTTACGAGCAGTACTTC. This codes for CATSSGGTGYEQYF.

The CDR3 reads CASSYSTGEVNYGYTF. The CDR3 DNA sequence: TGTGCCAGCAGTTACTCTACAGGGGAGGTTAACTATGGCTACACCTTC. This chain joins TRBV6-5 and TRBJ1-2, with 7 bases matching TRBD1. In germline, CDR1 is MNHEY, CDR2 SVGAGI. With V trimmed by 0 bases and J by 1 base, 5 bases remained unmatched. The CDR3 loop spans 16 amino acids.

The chain couples TRBV7-9 to TRBJ1-2; D not resolved. Germline loops: CDR1 SEHNR, CDR2 FQNEAQ (reference sequence). V was trimmed by 0 bases and J by 5 bases, leaving 7 bases between them. The CDR3 covers 13 residues. The CDR3 DNA reads as TGTGCCAGCAGCTTAGCCCCGGGATATGGCTACACCTTC. Translated, it gives CASSLAPGYGYTF.

The CDR3 is CASSFGLNTEAFF. The CDR3 bases are TGTGCCAGCAGTTTCGGGTTGAACACTGAAGCTTTCTTT. This chain connects TRBV12-3 or TRBV12-4 to TRBJ1-1; D not resolved. V was trimmed by 3 bases and J by 0 bases, leaving 5 bases between them. This CDR3 comprises 13 residues.

This chain joins TRBV6-6 and TRBJ1-5, with TRBD1 matching over 7 bases. Germline V CDR1 and CDR2: MNHNY, SVGAGI (reference sequence). This CDR3 is built from 16 residues. Unmatched junction bases numbered 9, after V lost 5 bases and J lost 2 bases. CDR3 DNA: TGTGCCAGCAGTCGATTTACAGGGGCCCGCAATCAGCCCCAGCATTTT. It specifies CASSRFTGARNQPQHF.

V gene TRBV2 combines with J gene TRBJ1-4; 7 bases fit TRBD1. The CDR3 is 15 amino acids. V was pared by 2 bases and J by 2 bases, with 2 bases of the junction left unmatched. CDR1 and CDR2 from the germline V gene are SNHLY and FYNNEI. CDR3 nucleotide sequence: TGTGCCAGCAGTGAAAGCAGGGGGACTAATGAAAAACTGTTTTTT. Protein product: CASSESRGTNEKLFF.

The chain carries TRBV5-6 and TRBJ1-2; TRBD1 agrees at 8 bases. The CDR3 contains 15 residues. Trimming cost V 4 bases and J 4 bases; bases outside gene matches: 9. Germline loops: CDR1 SGHDT, CDR2 YYEEEE. CDR3 loop: CASSRDRGALYGYTF. Written as DNA, the CDR3 is TGTGCCAGCAGCCGAGACAGGGGCGCACTCTATGGCTACACCTTC.

This chain uses TRBV27 with TRBJ2-7; 7 bases fit TRBD1. V shed 5 bases, J shed 2 bases, and the junction held 6 bases outside the gene matches. Germline-derived CDR1 and CDR2 are MNHEY and SMNVEV (reference sequence). The CDR3 consists of 14 residues. CDR3 residues: CASSPTGQTYEQYF. Written as DNA, the CDR3 is TGTGCCAGCAGTCCCACGGGACAGACCTACGAGCAGTACTTC.

This chain uses TRBV11-1 with TRBJ2-7; 10 nucleotides agree with TRBD1. V dropped 5 bases and J dropped 5; count of bases not matched to a gene: 6. Per germline, CDR1 SGHAT and CDR2 FQDESV (reference sequence). The CDR3 loop spans 14 amino acids. The CDR3: CASSAGQGNDEQYF. In DNA, the CDR3 is TGTGCCAGCAGCGCGGGACAGGGGAACGACGAGCAGTACTTC.

This clone was recorded only once. This chain uses TRBV7-9 with TRBJ2-7, with D perhaps TRBD1 (6 bases). The V and J ends lost 0 bases and 2 bases respectively, with 8 bases between them. This CDR3 has 14 amino acids. Looked up from germline, CDR1 is SEHNR and CDR2 is FQNEAQ (reference sequence). The CDR3 reads CASSLAQGTYEQYF. Written as DNA, the CDR3 is TGTGCCAGCAGCTTAGCGCAGGGGACCTACGAGCAGTACTTC.

In DNA, the CDR3 is TGTGCCAGCAGCTGGAGACACACCGGGGAGCTGTTTTTT. Translating gives CASSWRHTGELFF. The chain has TRBV5-6 and TRBJ2-2; D unresolved. Between the trimmed V and J ends, which lost 3 bases and 3 bases, there was a span of 6 bases. The CDR3 extends over 13 amino acids. CDR1 and CDR2 from the germline V gene are SGHDT and YYEEEE.

This CDR3 is CASSSRDRGSGYTF. In nucleotides, the CDR3 is TGTGCCAGCAGCTCCCGGGACAGGGGATCCGGCTACACCTTC. The rearrangement uses TRBV5-4 and TRBJ1-2; TRBD1 matches at 10 bases. Germline V lookup: CDR1 SGHNT, CDR2 YYREEE (reference sequence). CDR3 size: 14 residues. V gave up 3 bases and J gave up 8 bases; unmatched junction bases: 7.

The rearrangement joins TRBV3-1 (or the pseudogene TRBV3-2) to TRBJ2-3; the D gene is possibly TRBD2 (6 bases). Germline loops: CDR1 LGHDT, CDR2 YNNKEL (reference sequence). V lost 3 bases, J lost 3 bases, and 10 bases lay in between. The CDR3 runs 14 residues. CDR3 nucleotide sequence: TGTGCCAGCAGCCATGGGGGGATGACAGATACGCAGTATTTT. Residues: CASSHGGMTDTQYF.

The J gene is TRBJ2-5, the V gene TRBV4-1; 9 positions match TRBD2. The CDR3 is 15 amino acids. The V gene's germline CDR1 is MGHRA and CDR2 YSYEKL. The ends lost 2 bases at V and 4 bases at J; junction bases unmatched: 5. CDR3 protein: CASSQSAGGGETQYF. In nucleotides, the CDR3 is TGCGCCAGCAGCCAATCAGCGGGGGGTGGAGAGACCCAGTACTTC.

CDR3 nucleotide sequence: TGTGCCAGCAGCCCCCCCCTGGGCTTCTACGAGCAGTACTTC. Translation gives CASSPPLGFYEQYF. The rearrangement joins TRBV7-9 to TRBJ2-7; D remains ambiguous. Looked up from germline, CDR1 is SEHNR and CDR2 is FQNEAQ (reference sequence). This CDR3 spans 14 amino acids. The germline V and J ends were trimmed by 5 bases and 3 bases, with 14 bases remaining between them.

The gene calls are TRBV6-1 and TRBJ1-2, with D tentatively TRBD1 (6 bases). Per germline, CDR1 MNHNS and CDR2 SASEGT. Trimming took off 4 bases at V and 4 bases at J, with 19 bases between the two ends. The CDR3 has 16 residues. CDR3 nucleotides: TGTGCCAGCAGTGCCCCTCACAGGGCACAATTCTATGGCTACACCTTC. This codes for CASSAPHRAQFYGYTF.

The genes are TRBV7-9 and TRBJ1-2, with a possible D match to TRBD1 (5 bases). Germline V gene lookup returns CDR1 SEHNR and CDR2 FQNEAQ (reference sequence). The CDR3 has 13 amino acids. V was clipped by 6 bases and J by 6 bases, with 14 bases between them. CDR3 protein: CASRRDSVDGYTF. CDR3 DNA sequence: TGTGCCAGCAGACGCGACAGCGTTGATGGCTACACCTTC.

The chain is built from TRBV14 and TRBJ1-1; no clear D. From germline, CDR1 is SGHDN and CDR2 FVKESK. Trimming left V 2 bases short and J 1 base short, with 8 bases between. The CDR3 loop spans 14 amino acids. This chain's CDR3 is CASSQWGGNTEAFF. In DNA, the CDR3 is TGTGCCAGCAGCCAATGGGGAGGGAACACTGAAGCTTTCTTT.

The chain uses TRBV7-8 and TRBJ2-7; 7 positions match TRBD2. CDR1 is SGHVS and CDR2 is FQNEAQ in the germline V gene. V was pared by 5 bases and J by 0 bases, with 7 bases of the junction left unmatched. The CDR3 length is 15 residues. The CDR3 coding sequence is TGTGCCAGCAGCACGGGACTACGAAGCTCCTACGAGCAGTACTTC. This translates into CASSTGLRSSYEQYF.

The sample holds one count of this clone. The V and J genes are TRBV27 and TRBJ1-1; 7 bases fit TRBD1. Trimming cost V 5 bases and J 4 bases; bases outside gene matches: 4. Germline-derived CDR1 and CDR2 are MNHEY and SMNVEV (reference sequence). The CDR3 totals 13 residues. CDR3 protein: CASSPGGPTEAFF. Written as DNA, the CDR3 is TGTGCCAGCAGTCCAGGGGGGCCCACTGAAGCTTTCTTT.

The chain carries TRBV25-1 and TRBJ2-5; 7 positions agree with TRBD2. CDR3 length equals 14 residues. The V gene end was trimmed by 1 base and the J gene end by 6 bases; junction bases not matched to a gene: 5. CDR1 and CDR2 from the germline V gene are MGHDK and SYGVNS. DNA of the CDR3: TGTGCCAGCAGTGAATCGCTAGCGGTACAGACCCAGTACTTC. This gives the protein CASSESLAVQTQYF.